This T cell receptor (beta chain) was obtained from a study of CD8 T cells in ankylosing spondylitis. Study-wide points: Reportedly, matched ankylosing spondylitis synovial fluid was significantly enriched for disease-linked clones. Disease-linked clones bore a CD8+ phenotype and were relatively rare in peripheral blood.

Germline-derived CDR1 and CDR2 are MNHNY and SVGAGI (reference sequence). The V and J ends lost 11 bases and 5 bases respectively, with 15 bases between them. This CDR3 has 12 amino acids. This clonotype was recorded many times. Its antigen is currently unknown. TCRdb called the 5' RACE reads again in MiXCR, with one record for every CDR3 protein. Altogether roughly 69,000 distinct CDR3 sequences are present, about 5.4% being singletons, with the ten largest covering approximately 2%. V and J are TRBV6-6 and TRBJ2-5, with D unresolved. The sample consisted of blood, either unsorted or a sorted T cell fraction (not recorded which). The receptor's source is a male donor with ankylosing spondylitis or in good health (not recorded which). DNA for the CDR3: TGTGCCGTACGGACCGGGCCCGAGACCCAGTACTTC. Protein sequence: CAVRTGPETQYF.